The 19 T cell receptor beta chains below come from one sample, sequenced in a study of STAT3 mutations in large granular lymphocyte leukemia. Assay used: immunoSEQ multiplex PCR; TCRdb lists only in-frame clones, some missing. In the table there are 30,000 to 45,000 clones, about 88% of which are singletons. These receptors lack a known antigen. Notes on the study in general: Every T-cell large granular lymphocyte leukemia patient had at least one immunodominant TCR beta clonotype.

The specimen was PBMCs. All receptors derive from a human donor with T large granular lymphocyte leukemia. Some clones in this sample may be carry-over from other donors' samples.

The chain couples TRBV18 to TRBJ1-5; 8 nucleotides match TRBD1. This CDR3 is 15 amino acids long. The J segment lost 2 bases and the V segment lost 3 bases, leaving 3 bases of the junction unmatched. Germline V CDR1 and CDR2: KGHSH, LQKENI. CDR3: CASSPTGDGNQPQHF. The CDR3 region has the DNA TGTGCCAGCTCACCGACAGGGGACGGCAATCAGCCCCAGCATTTT.

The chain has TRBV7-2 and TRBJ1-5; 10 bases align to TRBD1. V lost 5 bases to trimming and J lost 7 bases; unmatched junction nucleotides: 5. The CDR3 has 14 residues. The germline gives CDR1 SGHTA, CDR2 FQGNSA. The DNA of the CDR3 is TGTGCCAGCAGCCCCCGGGACAGGGGCCAGCCCCAGCATTTT. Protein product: CASSPRDRGQPQHF.

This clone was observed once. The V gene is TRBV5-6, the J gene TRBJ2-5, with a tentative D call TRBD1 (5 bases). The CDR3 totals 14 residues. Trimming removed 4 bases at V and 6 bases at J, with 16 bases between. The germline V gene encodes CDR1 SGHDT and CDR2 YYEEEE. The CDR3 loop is CASSLSAGKKTQYF. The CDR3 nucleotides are TGTGCCAGCAGCCTAAGCGCAGGGAAGAAGACCCAGTACTTC.

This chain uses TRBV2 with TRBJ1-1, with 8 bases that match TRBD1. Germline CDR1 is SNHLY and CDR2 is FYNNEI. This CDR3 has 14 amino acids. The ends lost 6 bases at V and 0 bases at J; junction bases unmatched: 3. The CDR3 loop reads CASSQQGVNTEAFF. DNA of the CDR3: TGTGCCAGCAGCCAACAGGGGGTGAACACTGAAGCTTTCTTT. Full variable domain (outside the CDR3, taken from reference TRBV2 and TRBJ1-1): EPEVTQTPSHQVTQMGQEVILRCVPISNHLYFYWYRQILGQKVEFLVSFYNNEISEKSEIFDDQFSVERPDGSNFTLKIRSTKLEDSAMYFCASSQQGVNTEAFFGQGTRLTVV.

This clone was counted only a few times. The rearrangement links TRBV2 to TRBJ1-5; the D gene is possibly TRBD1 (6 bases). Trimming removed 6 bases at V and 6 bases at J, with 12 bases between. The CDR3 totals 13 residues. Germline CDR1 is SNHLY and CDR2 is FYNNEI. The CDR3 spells CASRPEGGQPQHF. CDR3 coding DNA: TGTGCCAGCAGACCAGAGGGGGGTCAGCCCCAGCATTTT. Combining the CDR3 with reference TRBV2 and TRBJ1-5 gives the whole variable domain EPEVTQTPSHQVTQMGQEVILRCVPISNHLYFYWYRQILGQKVEFLVSFYNNEISEKSEIFDDQFSVERPDGSNFTLKIRSTKLEDSAMYFCASRPEGGQPQHFGDGTRLSIL.

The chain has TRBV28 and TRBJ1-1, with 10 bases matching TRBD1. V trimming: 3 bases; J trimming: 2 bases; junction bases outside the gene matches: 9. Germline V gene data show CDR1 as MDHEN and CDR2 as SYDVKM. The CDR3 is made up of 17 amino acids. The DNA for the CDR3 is TGTGCCAGCAGTTTTTCGACAGGGGGCAAATTTAACACTGAAGCTTTCTTT. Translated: CASSFSTGGKFNTEAFF.

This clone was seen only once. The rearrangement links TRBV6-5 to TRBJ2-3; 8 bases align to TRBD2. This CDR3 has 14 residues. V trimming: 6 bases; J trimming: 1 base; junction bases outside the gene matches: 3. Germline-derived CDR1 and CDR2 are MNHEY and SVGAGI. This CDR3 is CASSARGGTDTQYF. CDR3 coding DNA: TGTGCCAGCAGCGCGCGGGGGGGCACAGATACGCAGTATTTT.

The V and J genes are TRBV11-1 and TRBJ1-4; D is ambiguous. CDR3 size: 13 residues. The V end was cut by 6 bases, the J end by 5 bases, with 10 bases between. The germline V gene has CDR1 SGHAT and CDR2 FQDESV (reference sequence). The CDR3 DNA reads TGTGCCAGCAGGAGGGCCGGGAATGAAAAACTGTTTTTT. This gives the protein CASRRAGNEKLFF.

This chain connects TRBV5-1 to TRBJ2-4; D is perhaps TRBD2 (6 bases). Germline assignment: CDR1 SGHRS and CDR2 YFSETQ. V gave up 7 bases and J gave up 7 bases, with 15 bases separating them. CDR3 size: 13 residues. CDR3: CASGGGVGNIQYF. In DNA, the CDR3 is TGCGCCAGCGGAGGAGGGGTCGGGAACATTCAGTACTTC.

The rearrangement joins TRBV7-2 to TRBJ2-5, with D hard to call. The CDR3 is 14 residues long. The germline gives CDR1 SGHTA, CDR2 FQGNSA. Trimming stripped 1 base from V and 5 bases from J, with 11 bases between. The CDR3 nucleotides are TGTGCCAGCAGCTTAGGTGCGTCAGTGGAGACCCAGTACTTC. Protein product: CASSLGASVETQYF.

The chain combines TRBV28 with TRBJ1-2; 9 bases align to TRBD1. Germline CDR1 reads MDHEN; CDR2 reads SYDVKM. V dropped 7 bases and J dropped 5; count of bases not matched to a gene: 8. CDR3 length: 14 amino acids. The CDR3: CASTAPGTGYGYTF. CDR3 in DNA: TGTGCCAGCACCGCACCCGGGACAGGGTATGGCTACACCTTC.

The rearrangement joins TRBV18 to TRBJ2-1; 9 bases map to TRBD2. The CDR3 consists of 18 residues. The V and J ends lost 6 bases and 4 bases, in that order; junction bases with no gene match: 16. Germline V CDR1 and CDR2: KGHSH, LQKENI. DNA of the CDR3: TGTGCCAGCTCGAACCAGGCGAGCGGGGGGAATATATACAATGAGCAGTTCTTC. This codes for CASSNQASGGNIYNEQFF.

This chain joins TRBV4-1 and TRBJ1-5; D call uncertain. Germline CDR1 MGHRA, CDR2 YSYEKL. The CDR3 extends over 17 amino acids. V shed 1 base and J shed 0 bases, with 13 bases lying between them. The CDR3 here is CASSQVLQTTSNQPQHF. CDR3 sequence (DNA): TGCGCCAGCAGCCAAGTCTTGCAGACTACTAGCAATCAGCCCCAGCATTTT.

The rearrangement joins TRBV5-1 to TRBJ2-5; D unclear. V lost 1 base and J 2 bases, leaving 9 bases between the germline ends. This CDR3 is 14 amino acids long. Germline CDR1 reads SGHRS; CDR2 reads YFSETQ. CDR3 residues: CASSLFGQQETQYF. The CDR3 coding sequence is TGCGCCAGCAGCTTGTTCGGCCAGCAAGAGACCCAGTACTTC.

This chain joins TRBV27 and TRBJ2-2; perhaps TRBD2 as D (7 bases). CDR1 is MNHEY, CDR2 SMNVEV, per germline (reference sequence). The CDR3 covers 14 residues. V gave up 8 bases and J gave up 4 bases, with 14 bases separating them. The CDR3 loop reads CASRLAGATGELFF. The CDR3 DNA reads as TGTGCCAGCCGATTGGCGGGGGCCACCGGGGAGCTGTTTTTT.

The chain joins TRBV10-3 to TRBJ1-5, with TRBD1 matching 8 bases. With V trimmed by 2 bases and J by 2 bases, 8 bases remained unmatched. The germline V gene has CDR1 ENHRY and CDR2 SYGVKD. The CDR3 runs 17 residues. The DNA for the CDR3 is TGTGCCATCAGTGAGGACAGGGGTAATTGGGGCAATCAGCCCCAGCATTTT. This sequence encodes CAISEDRGNWGNQPQHF.

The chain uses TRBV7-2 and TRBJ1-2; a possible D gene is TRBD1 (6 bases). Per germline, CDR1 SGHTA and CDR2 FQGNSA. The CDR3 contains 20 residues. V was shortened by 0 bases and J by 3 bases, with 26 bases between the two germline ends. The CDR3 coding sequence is TGTGCCAGCAGCTTAGCCCTGGTAACTCGGGGGCAGGGGTATGACTATGGCTACACCTTC. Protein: CASSLALVTRGQGYDYGYTF.

In DNA, the CDR3 is TGTGCCTGGAGTGATCAGGTACAGCCCCAGCATTTT. Protein sequence: CAWSDQVQPQHF. The chain carries TRBV30 and TRBJ1-5, with D hard to call. This CDR3 is 12 amino acids long. Germline V gene data show CDR1 as GTSNPN and CDR2 as SVGIG (reference sequence). The V end lost 1 base, the J end lost 7 bases, and 8 bases lay between the germline ends.

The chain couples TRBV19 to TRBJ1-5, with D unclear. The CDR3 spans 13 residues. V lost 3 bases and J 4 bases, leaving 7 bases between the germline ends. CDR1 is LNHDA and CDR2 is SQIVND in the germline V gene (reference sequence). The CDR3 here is CASSITVNQPQHF. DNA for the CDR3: TGTGCCAGTAGTATCACAGTTAATCAGCCCCAGCATTTT.